The T cell receptor (beta chain) under discussion was sequenced for a study of a mutant IDH1 vaccine in newly diagnosed glioma. Across the whole study: Prior therapy was radiotherapy, temozolomide, or both; most received both. General study points: Pseudoprogression seemed unrelated to changes in top peripheral T cell clonotypes.

Time point specified: baseline, week 1 (first vaccination visit). Treatment: pre-vaccination baseline after standard-of-care therapy. The J segment lost 3 bases and the V segment lost 6 bases, leaving 5 bases of the junction unmatched. The CDR3 consists of 15 residues. The germline V gene has CDR1 SGHNT and CDR2 YYREEE (reference sequence). Assay: immunoSEQ multiplex PCR; the TCRdb copy retains only in-frame clones and omits some. This table has about 98,000 clones, 70% to 90% appearing once. This clone was recorded once. What it binds is not known. The clonotype comes from a woman between 50 and 59 years old with glioma. Sequencing was performed on PBMCs, taken from a glioma patient treated with radiotherapy, temozolomide or both. This chain uses TRBV5-4 with TRBJ2-3, with 12 nucleotides matching TRBD2. CDR3 sequence (DNA): TGTGCCAGCATCCCAACTAGCGGGAGGACAGATACGCAGTATTTT. This gives the protein CASIPTSGRTDTQYF.